The next 19 T cell receptor beta chains were all read from a single sample in a study of Ad26.COV2.S vaccination and SARS-CoV-2 variants. The repertoire was sequenced with immunoSEQ multiplex PCR; TCRdb's copy has only in-frame clones and lacks some. The sample contains approximately 240,000 clones, around 89% of which appear only once. Specified treatment: over 15 received Ad26.COV2.S at low or high dose, single or two shots; roughly 5 received placebo; per-sample allocation not given. Day 63 following the first vaccine or placebo injection was when the samples were taken. The sequenced sample was peripheral blood, obtained in a trial of Ad26.COV2.S vaccine versus placebo. The receptors stem from a person between 18 and 65 years old who received the Ad26.COV2.S COVID-19 vaccine or a placebo.

The chain couples TRBV5-4 to TRBJ2-7, with D unclear. Between the trimmed V and J ends, which lost 0 bases and 0 bases, there was a span of 10 bases. The germline gives CDR1 SGHNT, CDR2 YYREEE (reference sequence). The CDR3 runs to 15 residues. The CDR3 protein is CASSLAGGSSYEQYF. CDR3 DNA: TGTGCCAGCAGCTTGGCCGGCGGTAGCTCCTACGAGCAGTACTTC.

The genes are TRBV30 and TRBJ1-2; perhaps TRBD1 as D (6 bases). The CDR3 has 17 amino acids. Looked up from germline, CDR1 is GTSNPN and CDR2 is SVGIG (reference sequence). V shed 5 bases and J shed 1 base, with 23 bases lying between them. The DNA of the CDR3 is TGTGCCTGGGGGTTTTGGGGGGGCTCTTCCCTTAACTATGGCTACACCTTC. Protein sequence: CAWGFWGGSSLNYGYTF.

The V gene is TRBV5-6, the J gene TRBJ2-7, with 12 bases lining up with TRBD1. V gave up 0 bases and J gave up 6 bases; unmatched junction bases: 4. The germline CDR1 and CDR2 sequences are SGHDT and YYEEEE. The CDR3 spans 15 residues. CDR3 sequence reads: CASSLGGQGAGEQYF. In DNA form, the CDR3 reads TGTGCCAGCAGCTTGGGGGGACAGGGGGCAGGCGAGCAGTACTTC.

This clone was detected once. This chain joins TRBV27 and TRBJ1-6; D gene unclear. Germline V gene data show CDR1 as MNHEY and CDR2 as SMNVEV (reference sequence). V was pared by 3 bases and J by 8 bases, with 8 bases between. The CDR3 length is 13 residues. CDR3 nucleotide sequence: TGTGCCAGCAGTTTGGCATCTGATTCACCCCTCCACTTT. Translated: CASSLASDSPLHF.

V gene TRBV27 combines with J gene TRBJ1-1; D remains unclear. The CDR3 is made up of 13 amino acids. CDR1 MNHEY and CDR2 SMNVEV come from the germline V gene (reference sequence). V was cut by 3 bases and J by 1 base, with 6 bases left in between. CDR3 amino acids: CASSFVWNTEAFF. The CDR3 coding sequence is TGTGCCAGCAGTTTCGTATGGAACACTGAAGCTTTCTTT.

V usage is TRBV5-1 and J usage is TRBJ1-5, with D perhaps TRBD1 (5 bases). The CDR3 extends over 14 amino acids. The V end lost 2 bases, the J end lost 3 bases, and 9 bases lay between the germline ends. Per germline, CDR1 SGHRS and CDR2 YFSETQ. CDR3 sequence: CASSFGGVNQPQHF. The CDR3 DNA is TGCGCCAGCAGCTTTGGAGGGGTCAATCAGCCCCAGCATTTT.

The V and J genes are TRBV15 and TRBJ1-5, with a possible D match to TRBD1 (6 bases). CDR3 length: 17 amino acids. Germline-derived CDR1 and CDR2 are LNHNV and YYDKDF (reference sequence). The germline V and J ends were trimmed by 3 bases and 1 base, with 16 bases remaining between them. The CDR3 sequence: CATSSEIQGRSNQPQHF. CDR3 DNA sequence: TGTGCCACCAGCAGCGAGATACAGGGTAGGAGCAATCAGCCCCAGCATTTT.

V usage is TRBV5-5 and J usage is TRBJ2-7; 11 bases match TRBD2. V gave up 1 base and J gave up 2 bases; unmatched junction bases: 5. The CDR3 totals 16 residues. Germline loops: CDR1 SGHKS, CDR2 YYEKEE (reference sequence). CDR3 sequence (DNA): TGTGCCAGCAGCTTGTGGCTAGCGGGGGGCCCCTACGAGCAGTACTTC. Protein: CASSLWLAGGPYEQYF.

The gene calls are TRBV19 and TRBJ2-2; D is unclear. V dropped 2 bases and J dropped 4 bases, with 5 bases sitting between them. This CDR3 region has 13 residues. The germline V gene encodes CDR1 LNHDA and CDR2 SQIVND (reference sequence). The CDR3 DNA reads as TGTGCCAGTAGTATATTAGGCACCGGGGAGCTGTTTTTT. Translating it yields CASSILGTGELFF.

V usage is TRBV5-1 and J usage is TRBJ2-3, with D perhaps matching TRBD1 (6 bases). This CDR3 contains 14 residues. Germline CDR1 and CDR2: SGHRS and YFSETQ. With 0 bases removed from V and 8 bases from J, the gap between germline ends came to 13 bases. DNA of the CDR3: TGCGCCAGCAGCTTGGGGACAGAAGGAGGTACGCAGTATTTT. It yields the protein CASSLGTEGGTQYF.

The chain couples TRBV19 to TRBJ1-6, with TRBD1 as a possible D gene (6 bases). V was shortened by 5 bases and J by 4 bases, with 12 bases between the two germline ends. This CDR3 contains 15 residues. The germline CDR1 and CDR2 sequences are LNHDA and SQIVND (reference sequence). The DNA for the CDR3 is TGTGCCAGTAGTGGGCCGGGGACATATAATTCACCCCTCCACTTT. Its protein product is CASSGPGTYNSPLHF.

In this sample, this clone turned up once. The rearrangement joins TRBV10-3 to TRBJ2-1; 12 bases line up with TRBD2. Germline V gene lookup returns CDR1 ENHRY and CDR2 SYGVKD. Germline trimming cut 5 bases from V and 4 bases from J; bases unmatched to any gene: 9. CDR3 length: 17 residues. Here the CDR3 reads CAISQLDLAGGYNEQFF. CDR3 in DNA: TGTGCCATCAGTCAGCTCGATCTAGCGGGAGGGTACAATGAGCAGTTCTTC.

This chain links TRBV6-5 with TRBJ2-7, with D perhaps TRBD1 (5 bases). V dropped 4 bases and J dropped 1 base, with 14 bases sitting between them. The CDR3 covers 15 residues. Germline CDR1 is MNHEY and CDR2 is SVGAGI. The CDR3 bases are TGTGCCAGCAGTTCAGACAGAGAAGGGTCCTACGAGCAGTACTTC. Protein sequence: CASSSDREGSYEQYF.

Notes on this clone: The sample carries other DNA sequences with the same CDR3. The V call is TRBV5-1, the J call TRBJ2-7; TRBD1 is a possible D gene (6 bases). V lost 1 base and J lost 1, with 9 bases in between. The CDR3 contains 14 residues. Germline V gene data show CDR1 as SGHRS and CDR2 as YFSETQ. CDR3 amino acids: CASSLRGGSYEQYF. The CDR3 region has the DNA TGCGCCAGCAGCTTGCGAGGGGGATCCTACGAGCAGTACTTC.

The chain is built from TRBV28 and TRBJ2-1; a weak D match, TRBD2 (5 bases). Per germline, CDR1 MDHEN and CDR2 SYDVKM. The CDR3 has 14 residues. Trimming shortened V by 7 bases and J by 0 bases, and 10 bases separated the two germline ends. In nucleotides, the CDR3 is TGTGCCAGCATCGGGATCATCTCCTACAATGAGCAGTTCTTC. Translated: CASIGIISYNEQFF.

The chain carries TRBV27 and TRBJ2-7; 9 bases match TRBD2. In germline, CDR1 is MNHEY, CDR2 SMNVEV (reference sequence). Trimming took 5 bases from V and 3 from J; bases not matched to a gene: 5. CDR3 size: 14 residues. The CDR3 DNA reads TGTGCCAGCAGTCAAACAGCGGGAGGCTACGAGCAGTACTTC. Translation: CASSQTAGGYEQYF.

The chain recombines TRBV27 with TRBJ2-2; possible D gene TRBD1, 5 bases. Trimming shortened V by 7 bases and J by 7 bases, and 10 bases separated the two germline ends. Per the germline V gene, CDR1 is MNHEY and CDR2 is SMNVEV (reference sequence). This CDR3 is 12 amino acids long. Here the CDR3 reads CASTDSNGELFF. In DNA, the CDR3 is TGTGCCAGCACAGACAGTAACGGGGAGCTGTTTTTT.

The rearrangement joins TRBV5-6 to TRBJ2-2; perhaps TRBD2 as D (6 bases). The CDR3 extends over 15 amino acids. V was pared by 0 bases and J by 2 bases, with 8 bases between. Germline V gene sequence: CDR1 SGHDT, CDR2 YYEEEE. The CDR3 sequence: CASSLVGGNTGELFF. CDR3 nucleotides: TGTGCCAGCAGCTTGGTGGGGGGAAACACCGGGGAGCTGTTTTTT.

CDR3 sequence (DNA): TGTGCCAGCAGTTTAGGGGCGAACCCCTACGAGCAGTACTTC. Its protein is CASSLGANPYEQYF. V is TRBV27 and J is TRBJ2-7; the D gene is possibly TRBD1 (5 bases). The germline CDR1 and CDR2 sequences are MNHEY and SMNVEV (reference sequence). The V end lost 2 bases, the J end lost 2 bases, and 10 bases lay between the germline ends. CDR3 length: 14 residues.